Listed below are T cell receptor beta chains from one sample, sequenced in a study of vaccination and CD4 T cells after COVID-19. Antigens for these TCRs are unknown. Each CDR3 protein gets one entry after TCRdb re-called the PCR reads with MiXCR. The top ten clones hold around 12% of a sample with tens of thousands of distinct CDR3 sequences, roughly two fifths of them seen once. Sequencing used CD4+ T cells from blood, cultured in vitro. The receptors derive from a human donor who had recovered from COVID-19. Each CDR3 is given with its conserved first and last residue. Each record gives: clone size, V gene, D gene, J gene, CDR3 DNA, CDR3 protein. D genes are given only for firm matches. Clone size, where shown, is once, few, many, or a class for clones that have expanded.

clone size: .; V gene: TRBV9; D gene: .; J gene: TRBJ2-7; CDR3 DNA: TGTGCCAGCAGCGGGACGGCGGATAGCTCCTACGAGCAGTACTTC; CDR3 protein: CASSGTADSSYEQYF
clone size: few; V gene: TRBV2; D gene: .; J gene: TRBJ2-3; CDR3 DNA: TGTGCCAGCAGTGAAGCACGGACTTCTCCGAGCACAGATACGCAGTATTTT; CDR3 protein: CASSEARTSPSTDTQYF
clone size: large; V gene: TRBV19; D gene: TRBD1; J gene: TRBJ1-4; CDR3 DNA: TGTGCCAGTAGTCGCCGGACAGGGGACCGTGAAAAACTGTTTTTT; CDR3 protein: CASSRRTGDREKLFF
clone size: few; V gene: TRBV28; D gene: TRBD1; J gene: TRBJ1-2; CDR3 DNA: TGTGCCAGCAGTGTCGGGACAGGGGGCACCTATGGCTACACCTTC; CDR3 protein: CASSVGTGGTYGYTF
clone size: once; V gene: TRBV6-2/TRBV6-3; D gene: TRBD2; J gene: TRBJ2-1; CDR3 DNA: TGTGCCAGCAGGTCTAGCGGGAGGGCCGTGGATGAGCAGTTCTTC; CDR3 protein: CASRSSGRAVDEQFF
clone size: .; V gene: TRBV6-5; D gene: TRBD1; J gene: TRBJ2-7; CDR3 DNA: TGTGCCAGCAGTTACTCACCACAGGGGGGCTACGAGCAGTACTTC; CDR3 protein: CASSYSPQGGYEQYF
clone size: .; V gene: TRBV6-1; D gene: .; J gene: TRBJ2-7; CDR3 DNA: TGTGCCAGCGGGAAGGCGGGACGGTACTACGAGCAGTACTTC; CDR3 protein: CASGKAGRYYEQYF
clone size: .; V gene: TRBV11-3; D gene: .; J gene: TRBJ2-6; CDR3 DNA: TGTGCCAGCAGTTATAGCCTAGGTCAGCCCTCTGGGGCCAACGTCCTGACTTTC; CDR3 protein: CASSYSLGQPSGANVLTF
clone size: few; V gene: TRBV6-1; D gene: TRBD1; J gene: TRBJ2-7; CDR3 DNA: TGTGCCAGCAGTCTGACCGGGACAGGGGTCCACGAGCAGTACTTC; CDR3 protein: CASSLTGTGVHEQYF
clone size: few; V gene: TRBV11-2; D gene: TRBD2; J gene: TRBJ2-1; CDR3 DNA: TGTGCCAGCAGCTTTCGGGGGGGCAATGAGCAGTTCTTC; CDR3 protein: CASSFRGGNEQFF
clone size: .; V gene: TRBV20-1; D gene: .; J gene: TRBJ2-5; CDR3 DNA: TGCAGTGCTAGAGTGCCAGGACAGCAAGAGACCCAGTACTTC; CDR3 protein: CSARVPGQQETQYF
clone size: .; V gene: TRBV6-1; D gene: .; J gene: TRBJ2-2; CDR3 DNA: TGTGCCAGCAGTGAATTTCGGCAGGGGAGGGTTAGAAGCGCCACCGGGGAGCTGTTTTTT; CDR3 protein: CASSEFRQGRVRSATGELFF
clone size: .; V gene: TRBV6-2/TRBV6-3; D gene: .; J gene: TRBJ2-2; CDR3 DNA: TGTGCCAGCAGTGGGACAAACCCGAACACCGGGGAGCTGTTTTTT; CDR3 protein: CASSGTNPNTGELFF
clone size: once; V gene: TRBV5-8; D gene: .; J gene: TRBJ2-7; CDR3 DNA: TGTGCCAGCAGTCGCAGGCGGGCCGCCTACGAGCGGTACTTC; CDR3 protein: CASSRRRAAYERYF
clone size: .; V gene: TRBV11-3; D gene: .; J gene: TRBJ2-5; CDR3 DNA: TGTGCCAGCAGCTCCCTATCCTGGGAGACCCAGTACTTC; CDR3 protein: CASSSLSWETQYF
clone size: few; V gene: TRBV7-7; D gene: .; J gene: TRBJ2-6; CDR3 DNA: TGTGCTAGCAGCTTGGCGGACTCTGGGGCCAACGTCCTGACTTTC; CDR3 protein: CASSLADSGANVLTF
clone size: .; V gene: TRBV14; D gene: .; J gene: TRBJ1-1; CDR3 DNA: TGTGCCACCATAAGGGGGTTCGGAGGGAACACTGAAGCTTTCTTT; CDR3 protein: CATIRGFGGNTEAFF
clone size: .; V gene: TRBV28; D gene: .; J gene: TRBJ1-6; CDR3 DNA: TGTGCCAGCAACACCCCCGCGGGATCCCGAATAGGTTCACCCCTCCACTTT; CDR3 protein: CASNTPAGSRIGSPLHF